This T cell receptor beta chain was sequenced in a study of T cells in Graves' hyperthyroidism and ophthalmopathy (dated by TCRdb to between 2018 and 2021). Describing the broader study: Peripheral blood was collected at initial diagnosis, before any treatment. The approximately 90 discovery patients were divided at random into training and test sets in a 7:3 ratio. The study also compared thyroid tissue and blood T-cell repertoires from about six Graves' hyperthyroidism patients. To identify TCR V-J signatures that set the groups apart, the researchers used a discovery cohort of 90 to 100 patients, made up of approximately 43 with Graves' ophthalmopathy and about 59 with stable Graves' hyperthyroidism. The paper reports TCR Vbeta CDR3 sequencing of approximately 140 peripheral blood samples: under 45 ophthalmopathy, fewer than 80 hyperthyroidism and some 17 progressor patients. Once sampling was done, hyperthyroidism patients were given methimazole at a starting dose of 30 mg daily, whereas ophthalmopathy patients were given high-dose intravenous methylprednisolone. An independent validation cohort of 18 to 20 hyperthyroidism patients and approximately 15 patients who later progressed to ophthalmopathy tested prospective prediction of ophthalmopathy. General findings and caveats noted by the study authors: Most expanded thyroid clonotypes (frequency above 0.001) were also detected in blood, suggesting blood repertoires may reflect thyroid immune responses. Sample size was not statistically predetermined, and investigators were not blinded to group allocation. A model built on a 13 V-J signature distinguished ophthalmopathy from stable hyperthyroidism, reaching 87.88% sensitivity and 81% to 83% specificity in cross-validation and 80%/75% in testing. In validation, progression to ophthalmopathy was predicted by the model with 55% to 71% sensitivity and 72% to 80% specificity, a median of approximately 7.1 months before onset.

A patient counted as having stable Graves' hyperthyroidism if no progression to ophthalmopathy occurred over 18 months of follow-up. Hyperthyroidism patients were aged 18 to 65 years and newly diagnosed, with disease duration of less than 2 months. Exclusion was applied to patients with uncontrolled infections, other autoimmune diseases, pregnancy or lactation. Diagnoses were established on the basis of clinical symptoms, serum thyroxine and TRAb, thyroid ultrasound, and orbital computed tomography. PBMCs were separated from roughly 9.6 ml of fresh peripheral blood using Ficoll-Paque density gradient centrifugation. Total RNA was extracted using Trizol reagent, and RNA quality was assessed on an Agilent 2100 Bioanalyzer. Relative to germline, V is missing 8 bases and J is missing 4 bases, with 5 bases of the junction outside any gene match. The germline V gene yields SGHAT for CDR1 and FQNNGV for CDR2. The cysteine opens and the phenylalanine closes a CDR3 of 13 amino acids. Only the CDR3 portion is preserved as DNA: 39 bases, with reading frame beginning at the first base.

TCR beta CDR3 regions were amplified from RNA transcripts. The TCR CDR3 was subjected to a first round of RT-PCR using the HTBI primer set and the Qiagen OneStep RT-PCR kit. The libraries were constructed in a second round of multiplex PCR and then size-selected and purified. Sequencing of the libraries was done on an Illumina HiSeq2000 using paired-end 100 bp reads. The authors processed their data as follows. SOAPnuke was used to process the raw data, throwing out any read that contained adapters or uncalled bases, had a mean Phred below 15, or lacked an exact constant-primer or identifier match. COPE v1.2.5 was used to merge the high-quality paired reads, and each unique nucleotide sequence was defined as a clonotype. MiTCR v1.1 was used to align clonotypes to the IMGT TRBV, TRBD and TRBJ reference segments. The analysis was restricted to V-J combinations with a frequency above 0.0001, which together covered roughly 99% of the repertoires. A TCS score was defined as the ratio of F50 (clonal expansion) to E x V (chaos), with BLOSUM62-based TCRdist applied between CDR3 peptides within each V-J. Welch's t-statistics and random forest reduced roughly 540 V-J features to roughly 13, which were used in a naive Bayes classifier (R e1071). TCRdb itself trimmed the public reads at Q25 with fastp, ran MiXCR and retained productive beta chains. A single entry per CDR3 protein holds the most common genes and DNA from its merged rows. Here the V and J calls rest on TCRdb's processing, not on the authors' analysis. The sample table holds roughly 740,000 distinct CDR3 sequences, of which roughly 15% were seen once. Around 8% of the sample belongs to the ten largest clones.

This clonotype was detected only a few times. Its antigen remains unidentified. It has no much larger one-base neighbor in the sample; base qualities were not kept. The sequenced sample was blood. This sequence uses TRBV11-2 and TRBJ1-3, and 7 bases in between align with TRBD1. This TCR derives from a man between 18 and 35 years old with Graves' hyperthyroidism. The bases read TGTGCCAGCCTACAGGGGCCCGGAAACACCATATATTTT. The encoded protein is CASLQGPGNTIYF.